This TCR beta chain was observed in a study of blood T cell repertoires in COVID-19. Study summary: The origin of the acute and convalescent COVID-19 samples was the United States, Italy and Spain. The cDNA or gDNA used as material had been derived from T cells, B-cell-depleted T cells, or PBMCs.

The germline V gene has CDR1 SGHRS and CDR2 YFSETQ. The junction had 3 bases not matched to a gene; V was cut back by 3 bases and J by 5 bases. This CDR3 comprises 13 residues. In the study's own analysis: Reference gene primers were amplified, and this amplification served to estimate nucleated cell counts. Clones were read by immunoSEQ multiplex PCR, and TCRdb kept only the in-frame ones, dropping some. V, J and clone size derive from that table, while D and trimming were established from the DNA sequence. The sample lists about 180,000 clones, roughly 83% seen once, with 2.9% in the top ten. This chain links TRBV5-1 with TRBJ1-2, with 8 bases fitting TRBD1. Sequences were obtained from peripheral blood. The source of this sequence is a woman aged 60-75 years with acute or convalescent COVID-19. The CDR3 DNA reads as TGCGCCAGCAGCTGGGGACAGGAGTATGGCTACACCTTC. It yields the protein CASSWGQEYGYTF.